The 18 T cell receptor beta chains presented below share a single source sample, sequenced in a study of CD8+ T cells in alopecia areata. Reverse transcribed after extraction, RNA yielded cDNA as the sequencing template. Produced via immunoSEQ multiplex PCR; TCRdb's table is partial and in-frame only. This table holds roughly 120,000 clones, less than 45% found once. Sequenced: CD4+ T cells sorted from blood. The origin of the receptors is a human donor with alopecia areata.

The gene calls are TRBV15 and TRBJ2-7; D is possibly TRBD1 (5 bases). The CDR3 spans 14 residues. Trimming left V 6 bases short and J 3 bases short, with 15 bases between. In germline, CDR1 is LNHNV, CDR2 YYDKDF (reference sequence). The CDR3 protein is CATRRSDSSYEQYF. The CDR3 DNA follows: TGTGCCACCAGGCGAAGCGACAGCAGCTACGAGCAGTACTTC.

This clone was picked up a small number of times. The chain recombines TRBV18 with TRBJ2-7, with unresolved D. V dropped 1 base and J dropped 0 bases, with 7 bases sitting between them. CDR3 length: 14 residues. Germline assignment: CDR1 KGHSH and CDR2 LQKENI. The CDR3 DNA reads TGTGCCAGCTCACCACAGCCGGGCTCCTACGAGCAGTACTTC. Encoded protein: CASSPQPGSYEQYF.

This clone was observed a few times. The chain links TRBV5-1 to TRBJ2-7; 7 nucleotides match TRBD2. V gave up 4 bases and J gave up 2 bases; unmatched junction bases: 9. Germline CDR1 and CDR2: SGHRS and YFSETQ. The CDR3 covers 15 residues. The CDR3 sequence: CASSISPSGTYEQYF. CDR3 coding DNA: TGCGCCAGCAGCATTAGCCCTAGCGGAACCTACGAGCAGTACTTC.

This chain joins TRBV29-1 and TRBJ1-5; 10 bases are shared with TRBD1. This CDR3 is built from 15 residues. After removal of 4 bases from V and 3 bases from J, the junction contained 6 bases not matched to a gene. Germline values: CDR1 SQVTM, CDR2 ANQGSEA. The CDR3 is CSVGAGTGDNQPQHF. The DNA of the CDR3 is TGCAGCGTTGGAGCCGGGACAGGGGACAATCAGCCCCAGCATTTT.

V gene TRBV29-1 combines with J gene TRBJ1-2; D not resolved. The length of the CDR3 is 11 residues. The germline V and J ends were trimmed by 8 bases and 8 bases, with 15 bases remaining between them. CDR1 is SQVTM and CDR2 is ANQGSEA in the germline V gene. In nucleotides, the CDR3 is TGCAGCACGGAACAGACTGGAGGCTACACCTTC. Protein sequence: CSTEQTGGYTF.

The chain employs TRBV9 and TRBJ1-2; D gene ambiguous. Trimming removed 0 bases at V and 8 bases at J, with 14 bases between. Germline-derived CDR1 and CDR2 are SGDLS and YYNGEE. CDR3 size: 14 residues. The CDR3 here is CASSVAPSQGGYTF. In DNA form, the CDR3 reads TGTGCCAGCAGCGTAGCTCCCTCTCAAGGAGGCTACACCTTC.

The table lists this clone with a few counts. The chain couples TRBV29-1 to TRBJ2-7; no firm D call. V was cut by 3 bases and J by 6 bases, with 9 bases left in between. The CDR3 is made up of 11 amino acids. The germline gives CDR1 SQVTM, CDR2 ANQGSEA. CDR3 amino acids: CSVEVSSEQYF. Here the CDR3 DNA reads TGCAGCGTTGAGGTCTCTTCCGAGCAGTACTTC.

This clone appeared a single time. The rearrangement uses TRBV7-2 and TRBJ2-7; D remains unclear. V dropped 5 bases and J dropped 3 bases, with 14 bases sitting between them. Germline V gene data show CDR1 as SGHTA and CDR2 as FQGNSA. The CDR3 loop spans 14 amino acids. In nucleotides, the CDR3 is TGTGCCAGCAGCCCCCCGCTGTGGGGCTACGAGCAGTACTTC. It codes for CASSPPLWGYEQYF.

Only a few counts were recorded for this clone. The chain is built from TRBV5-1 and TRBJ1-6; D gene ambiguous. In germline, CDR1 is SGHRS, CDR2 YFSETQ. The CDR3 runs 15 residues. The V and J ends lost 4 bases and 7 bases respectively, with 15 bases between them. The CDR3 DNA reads TGCGCCAGCAGCGTAGGTTTGGACCTGAATTCACCCCTCCACTTT. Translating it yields CASSVGLDLNSPLHF.

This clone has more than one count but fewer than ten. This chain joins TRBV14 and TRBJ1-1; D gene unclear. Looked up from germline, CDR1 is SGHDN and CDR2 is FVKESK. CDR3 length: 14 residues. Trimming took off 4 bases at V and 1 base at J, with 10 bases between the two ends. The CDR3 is CASSRGRGNTEAFF. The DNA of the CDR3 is TGTGCCAGCAGCCGGGGTCGAGGGAACACTGAAGCTTTCTTT. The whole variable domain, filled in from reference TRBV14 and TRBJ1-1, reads EAGVTQFPSHSVIEKGQTVTLRCDPISGHDNLYWYRRVMGKEIKFLLHFVKESKQDESGMPNNRFLAERTGGTYSTLKVQPAELEDSGVYFCASSRGRGNTEAFFGQGTRLTVV.

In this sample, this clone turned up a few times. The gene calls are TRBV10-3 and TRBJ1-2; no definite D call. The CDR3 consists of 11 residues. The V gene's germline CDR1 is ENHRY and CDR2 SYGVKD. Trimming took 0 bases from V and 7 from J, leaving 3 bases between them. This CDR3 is CAISESSGYTF. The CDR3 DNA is TGTGCCATCAGTGAGTCTAGTGGCTACACCTTC.

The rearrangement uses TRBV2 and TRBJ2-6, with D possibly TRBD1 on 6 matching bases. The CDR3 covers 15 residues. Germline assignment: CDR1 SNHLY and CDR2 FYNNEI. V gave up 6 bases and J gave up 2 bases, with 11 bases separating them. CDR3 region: CASSRGSAGANVLTF. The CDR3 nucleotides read TGTGCCAGCAGCAGGGGATCTGCTGGGGCCAACGTCCTGACTTTC.

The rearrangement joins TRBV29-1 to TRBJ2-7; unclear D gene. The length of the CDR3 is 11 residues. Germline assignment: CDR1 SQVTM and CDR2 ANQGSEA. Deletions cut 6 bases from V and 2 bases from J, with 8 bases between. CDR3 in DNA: TGCAGCGTCGCGGATGCCTACGAGCAGTACTTC. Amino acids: CSVADAYEQYF.

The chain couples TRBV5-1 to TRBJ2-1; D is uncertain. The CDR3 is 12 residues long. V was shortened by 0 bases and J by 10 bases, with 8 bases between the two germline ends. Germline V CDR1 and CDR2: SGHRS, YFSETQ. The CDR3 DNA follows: TGCGCCAGCAGCTTGGCCAGACGCGAGCAGTTCTTC. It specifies CASSLARREQFF.

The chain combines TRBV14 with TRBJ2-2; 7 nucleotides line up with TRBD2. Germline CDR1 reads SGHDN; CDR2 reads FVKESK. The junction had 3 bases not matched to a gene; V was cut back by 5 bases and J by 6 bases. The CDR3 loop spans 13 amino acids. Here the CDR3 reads CASSILASGELFF. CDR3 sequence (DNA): TGTGCCAGCAGCATACTAGCGTCCGGGGAGCTGTTTTTT.

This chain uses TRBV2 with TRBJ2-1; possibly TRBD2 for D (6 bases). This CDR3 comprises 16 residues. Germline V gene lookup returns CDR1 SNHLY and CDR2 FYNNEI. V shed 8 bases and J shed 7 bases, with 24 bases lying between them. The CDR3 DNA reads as TGTGCCAGCCAGTGGGAGCGCGGGATACGGGGGAATGAGCAGTTCTTC. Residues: CASQWERGIRGNEQFF.

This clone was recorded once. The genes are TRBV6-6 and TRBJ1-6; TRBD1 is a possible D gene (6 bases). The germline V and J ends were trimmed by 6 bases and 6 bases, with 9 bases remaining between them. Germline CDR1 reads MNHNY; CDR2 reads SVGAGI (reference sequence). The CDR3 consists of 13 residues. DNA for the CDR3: TGTGCCAGCAGACAGGGATTTAATTCACCCCTCCACTTT. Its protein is CASRQGFNSPLHF.

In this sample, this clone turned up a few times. CDR3 DNA sequence: TGCAGCGTTGGGGGCGCGGGGAGGATCACCGGGGAGCTGTTTTTT. This translates into CSVGGAGRITGELFF. This chain connects TRBV29-1 to TRBJ2-2; D is possibly TRBD2 (6 bases). CDR3 length: 15 amino acids. Germline lookup yields CDR1 SQVTM and CDR2 ANQGSEA. V was shortened by 4 bases and J by 4 bases, with 16 bases between the two germline ends.